A single sample is the source of the 11 T cell receptor beta chains below, sequenced in a study of shared clonotypes between healthy human individuals. Assay used: immunoSEQ multiplex PCR; TCRdb lists only in-frame clones, some missing. The data show millions of clones, about 95% seen once. Material: naive CD4+ T cells sorted from blood. Described subset: CD45RA+ positively selected. The receptors originated from a man younger than 30 in good health.

The chain carries TRBV7-2 and TRBJ2-3, with a weak D call TRBD2 (6 bases). The CDR3 covers 12 residues. Germline-derived CDR1 and CDR2 are SGHTA and FQGNSA. V lost 5 bases and J 5 bases, leaving 8 bases between the germline ends. CDR3 DNA sequence: TGTGCCAGCAGCGGAGGGAGAGATACGCAGTATTTT. Amino acid sequence: CASSGGRDTQYF.

The V call is TRBV7-2, the J call TRBJ2-5; TRBD2 agrees at 8 bases. The V gene end was trimmed by 7 bases and the J gene end by 1 base; junction bases not matched to a gene: 5. The CDR3 has 14 amino acids. Germline assignment: CDR1 SGHTA and CDR2 FQGNSA. The CDR3 here is CASTRGGTQETQYF. CDR3 nucleotide sequence: TGTGCCAGCACCCGGGGGGGAACCCAAGAGACCCAGTACTTC.

In the case of this clone: Just one base apart from a much larger clone, this may be a read error. This sample includes further DNA sequences coding for the same CDR3. CDR3 nucleotide sequence: TGCGCCAGCAGCCCGGGGGCAGGGAACACTGAAGCTTTCTTT. The encoded protein is CASSPGAGNTEAFF. This chain uses TRBV5-1 with TRBJ1-1; possible D gene TRBD1, 6 bases. The CDR3 has 14 amino acids. Germline CDR1 and CDR2: SGHRS and YFSETQ. With 4 bases removed from V and 1 base from J, the gap between germline ends came to 11 bases.

The rearrangement uses TRBV5-1 and TRBJ2-3, with 7 bases that match TRBD2. This CDR3 is 16 amino acids long. V shed 4 bases, J shed 2 bases, and the junction held 10 bases outside the gene matches. From germline, CDR1 is SGHRS and CDR2 YFSETQ. CDR3 protein: CASSEGGAVPTDTQYF. The CDR3 bases are TGCGCCAGCAGCGAGGGAGGGGCAGTCCCCACAGATACGCAGTATTTT. Variable domain in full (rest from reference TRBV5-1 and TRBJ2-3): KAGVTQTPRYLIKTRGQQVTLSCSPISGHRSVSWYQQTPGQGLQFLFEYFSETQRNKGNFPGRFSGRQFSNSRSEMNVSTLELGDSALYLCASSEGGAVPTDTQYFGPGTRLTVL.

The chain couples TRBV4-1 to TRBJ2-5; TRBD2 might be the D (5 bases). CDR3 length: 15 amino acids. The V end was cut by 1 base, the J end by 4 bases, with 13 bases between. Germline V gives CDR1 MGHRA, CDR2 YSYEKL. This CDR3 is CASSQGTHGGETQYF. The CDR3 DNA follows: TGCGCCAGCAGCCAAGGGACCCACGGAGGAGAGACCCAGTACTTC.

The V call is TRBV10-2, the J call TRBJ2-1; either TRBD1 or TRBD2 may supply D (5 bases each). The CDR3 consists of 16 residues. With 2 bases removed from V and 2 bases from J, the gap between germline ends came to 13 bases. The germline CDR1 and CDR2 sequences are WSHSY and SAAADI. In nucleotides, the CDR3 is TGCGCCAGCAGTGAGGTGGGACGCGAAACCTACAATGAGCAGTTCTTC. Translating gives CASSEVGRETYNEQFF.

This chain joins TRBV5-4 and TRBJ1-6; 9 bases are a match to TRBD1. The germline CDR1 and CDR2 sequences are SGHNT and YYREEE (reference sequence). CDR3 length: 14 residues. The ends lost 4 bases at V and 7 bases at J; junction bases unmatched: 3. CDR3 protein: CASSGGQGNSPLHF. The CDR3 region has the DNA TGTGCCAGCAGCGGGGGACAGGGAAATTCACCCCTCCACTTT. The variable domain in full, completed from reference TRBV5-4 and TRBJ1-6, reads ETGVTQSPTHLIKTRGQQVTLRCSSQSGHNTVSWYQQALGQGPQFIFQYYREEENGRGNFPPRFSGLQFPNYSSELNVNALELDDSALYLCASSGGQGNSPLHFGNGTRLTVT.

V and J are TRBV10-3 and TRBJ2-7, with D maybe TRBD2 (6 bases). This CDR3 is 16 amino acids long. CDR1 is ENHRY, CDR2 SYGVKD, per germline. V was shortened by 0 bases and J by 2 bases, with 14 bases between the two germline ends. CDR3 sequence reads: CAISESGGSNTYEQYF. The CDR3 nucleotides read TGTGCCATCAGTGAGTCGGGGGGATCTAATACCTACGAGCAGTACTTC.

The chain carries TRBV28 and TRBJ2-7; possibly TRBD1 or TRBD2 for D (6 bases each). This CDR3 has 15 amino acids. The V gene lost 5 bases and the J gene lost 4 bases, with 18 bases spanning the gap. Germline values: CDR1 MDHEN, CDR2 SYDVKM. The CDR3 region is CASSPTRGGGYEQYF. The CDR3 nucleotides are TGTGCCAGCAGTCCCACCCGAGGAGGGGGTTACGAGCAGTACTTC. Using reference TRBV28 and TRBJ2-7 for the parts outside the CDR3, the full variable domain is DVKVTQSSRYLVKRTGEKVFLECVQDMDHENMFWYRQDPGLGLRLIYFSYDVKMKEKGDIPEGYSVSREKKERFSLILESASTNQTSMYLCASSPTRGGGYEQYFGPGTRLTVT.

V gene TRBV2 combines with J gene TRBJ2-5; TRBD2 might be the D (5 bases). This CDR3 comprises 12 residues. CDR1 is SNHLY and CDR2 is FYNNEI in the germline V gene. Between the trimmed V and J ends, which lost 6 bases and 5 bases, there was a span of 10 bases. The CDR3 here is CASRGLLETQYF. DNA of the CDR3: TGTGCCAGCAGAGGACTTTTGGAGACCCAGTACTTC.

The chain joins TRBV28 to TRBJ1-6; 7 positions agree with TRBD1. The CDR3 consists of 15 residues. Trimming cost V 7 bases and J 9 bases; bases outside gene matches: 12. Germline V CDR1 and CDR2: MDHEN, SYDVKM. Written as DNA, the CDR3 is TGTGCCAGCAACGACAGGGTGTTTTCGGGTTCACCCCTCCACTTT. Its translation: CASNDRVFSGSPLHF.